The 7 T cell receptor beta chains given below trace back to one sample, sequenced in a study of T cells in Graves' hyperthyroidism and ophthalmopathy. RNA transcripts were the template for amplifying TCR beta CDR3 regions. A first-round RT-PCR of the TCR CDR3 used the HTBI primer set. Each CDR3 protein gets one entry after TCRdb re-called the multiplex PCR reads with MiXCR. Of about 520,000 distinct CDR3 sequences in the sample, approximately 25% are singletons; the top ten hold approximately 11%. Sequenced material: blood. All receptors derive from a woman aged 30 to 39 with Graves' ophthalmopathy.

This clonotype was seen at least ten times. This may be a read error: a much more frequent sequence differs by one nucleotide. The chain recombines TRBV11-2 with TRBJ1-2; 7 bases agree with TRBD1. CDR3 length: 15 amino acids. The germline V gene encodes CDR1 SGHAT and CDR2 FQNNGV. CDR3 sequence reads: CAGSHGQDEGYGYTF. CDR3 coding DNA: TGTGCCGGCAGCCACGGACAGGACGAGGGCTATGGCTACACCTTC.

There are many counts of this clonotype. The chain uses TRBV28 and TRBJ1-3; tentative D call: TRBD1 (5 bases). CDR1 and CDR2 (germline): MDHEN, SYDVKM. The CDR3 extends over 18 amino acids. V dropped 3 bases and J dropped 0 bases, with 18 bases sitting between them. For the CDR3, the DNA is TGTGCCAGCAGTTTCCCGACAGCCGGGTCGATCTCTGGAAACACCATATATTTT. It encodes CASSFPTAGSISGNTIYF.

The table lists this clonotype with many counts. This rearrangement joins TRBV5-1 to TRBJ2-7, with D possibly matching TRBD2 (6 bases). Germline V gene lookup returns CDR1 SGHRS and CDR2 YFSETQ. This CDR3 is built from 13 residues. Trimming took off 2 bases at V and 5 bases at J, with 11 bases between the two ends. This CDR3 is CASSFKDYHEQYF. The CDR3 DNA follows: TGCGCCAGCAGCTTCAAGGACTACCACGAGCAGTACTTC. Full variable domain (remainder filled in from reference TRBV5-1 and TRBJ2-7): KAGVTQTPRYLIKTRGQQVTLSCSPISGHRSVSWYQQTPGQGLQFLFEYFSETQRNKGNFPGRFSGRQFSNSRSEMNVSTLELGDSALYLCASSFKDYHEQYFGPGTRLTVT.

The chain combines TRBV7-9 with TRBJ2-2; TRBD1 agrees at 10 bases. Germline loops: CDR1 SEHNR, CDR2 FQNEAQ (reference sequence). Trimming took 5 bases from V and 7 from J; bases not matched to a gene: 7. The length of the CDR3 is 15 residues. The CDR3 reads CASSRQGADGGELFF. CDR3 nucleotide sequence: TGTGCCAGCAGCCGACAGGGGGCTGATGGCGGGGAGCTGTTTTTT.

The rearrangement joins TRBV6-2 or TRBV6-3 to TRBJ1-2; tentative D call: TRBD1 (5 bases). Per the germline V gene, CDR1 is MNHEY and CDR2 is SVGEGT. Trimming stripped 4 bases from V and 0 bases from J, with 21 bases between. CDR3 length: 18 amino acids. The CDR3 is CASSSARGAPRTNYGYTF. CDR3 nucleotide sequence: TGTGCCAGCAGTTCGGCTCGGGGCGCTCCTCGGACTAACTATGGCTACACCTTC.

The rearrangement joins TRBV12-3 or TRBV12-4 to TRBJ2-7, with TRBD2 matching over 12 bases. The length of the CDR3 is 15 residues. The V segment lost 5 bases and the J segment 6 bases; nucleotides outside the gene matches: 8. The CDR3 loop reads CASSPSSGRVVEQYF. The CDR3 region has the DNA TGTGCCAGCAGTCCCTCTAGCGGGAGGGTCGTCGAGCAGTACTTC.

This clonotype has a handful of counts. In nucleotides, the CDR3 is TGCAGCGTTGAGGGGCGTCGTGACGAGCAGTACTTC. Amino acid sequence: CSVEGRRDEQYF. The rearrangement links TRBV29-1 to TRBJ2-7, with D perhaps matching TRBD1 (5 bases). Trimming left V 3 bases short and J 5 bases short, with 11 bases between. The CDR3 spans 12 residues. Looked up from germline, CDR1 is SQVTM and CDR2 is ANQGSEA.